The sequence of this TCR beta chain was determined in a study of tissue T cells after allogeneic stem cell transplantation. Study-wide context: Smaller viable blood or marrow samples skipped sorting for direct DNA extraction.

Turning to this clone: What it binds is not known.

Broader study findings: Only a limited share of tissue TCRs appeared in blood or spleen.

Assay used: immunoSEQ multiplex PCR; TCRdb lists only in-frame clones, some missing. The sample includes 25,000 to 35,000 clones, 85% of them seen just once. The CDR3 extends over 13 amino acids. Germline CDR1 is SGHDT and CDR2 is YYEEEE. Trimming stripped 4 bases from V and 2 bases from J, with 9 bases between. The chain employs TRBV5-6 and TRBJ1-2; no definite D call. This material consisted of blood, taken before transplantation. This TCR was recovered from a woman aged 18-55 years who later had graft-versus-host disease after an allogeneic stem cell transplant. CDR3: CASSLGRNYGYTF. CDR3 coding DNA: TGTGCCAGCAGCCTCGGACGGAACTATGGCTACACCTTC.